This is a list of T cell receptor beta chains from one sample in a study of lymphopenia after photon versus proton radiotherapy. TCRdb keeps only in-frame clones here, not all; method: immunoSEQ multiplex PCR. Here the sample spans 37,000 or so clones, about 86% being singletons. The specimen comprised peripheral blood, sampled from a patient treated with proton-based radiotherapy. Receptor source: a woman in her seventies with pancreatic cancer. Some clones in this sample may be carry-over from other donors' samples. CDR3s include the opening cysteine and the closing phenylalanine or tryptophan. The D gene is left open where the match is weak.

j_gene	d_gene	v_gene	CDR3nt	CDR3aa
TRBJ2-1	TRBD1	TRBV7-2	TGTGCCAGCAGCTTAGCGACAGGGGGCCACAATGAGCAGTTCTTC	CASSLATGGHNEQFF
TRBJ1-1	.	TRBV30	TGTGCCTGGAGTGTACAAGGGAGTACTGAAGCTTTCTTT	CAWSVQGSTEAFF
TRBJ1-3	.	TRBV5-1	TGCGCCAGCAGCCAGGAAAGGGGATCTGGAAACACCATATATTTT	CASSQERGSGNTIYF
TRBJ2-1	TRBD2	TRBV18	TGTGCCAGCTCACCAAGCTCGGGTGTACTAGCGGGAAGCTCCTACAATGAGCAGTTCTTC	CASSPSSGVLAGSSYNEQFF
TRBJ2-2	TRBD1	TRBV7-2	TGTGCCAGCAGCCGTCAGGGGGCCGGGGAGCTGTTTTTT	CASSRQGAGELFF
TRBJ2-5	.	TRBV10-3	TGTGCCATCAGACCCCAGGGCTTCACCCAAGAGACCCAGTACTTC	CAIRPQGFTQETQYF
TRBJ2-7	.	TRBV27	TGTGCCAGCAGTCCGTCACTAGAATCCTACGAGCAGTACTTC	CASSPSLESYEQYF
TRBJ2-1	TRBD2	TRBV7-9	TGTGCCAGCAGCGCCGGGACTAGCGGGAGAGATTACAATGAGCAGTTCTTC	CASSAGTSGRDYNEQFF
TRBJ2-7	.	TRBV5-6	TGTGCCAGCAGCTTGGCGGGGTGGGGTAGCGCAGGCGAGCAGTACTTC	CASSLAGWGSAGEQYF
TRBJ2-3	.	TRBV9	TGTGCCAGCAGCGTAGAGGACAGTACTTACACAGATACGCAGTATTTT	CASSVEDSTYTDTQYF
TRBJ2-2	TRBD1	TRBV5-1	TGCGCCAGCAGCTTAAGGGACAGGGTGAACACCGGGGAGCTGTTTTTT	CASSLRDRVNTGELFF
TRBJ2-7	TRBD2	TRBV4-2	TGTGCCAGCAGCCAAGAGCTAGCGGGAGGGCCAGAAGAGCAGTACTTC	CASSQELAGGPEEQYF
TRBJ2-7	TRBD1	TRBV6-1	TGTGCCAGCACCCAGGGGGTAATCGCTTACGAGCAGTACTTC	CASTQGVIAYEQYF
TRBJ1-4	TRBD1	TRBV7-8	TGTGCCAGCAGAAAGGGGGCTTACTCTAATGAAAAACTGTTTTTT	CASRKGAYSNEKLFF
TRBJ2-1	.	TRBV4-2	TGTGCCAGCAGCCAAGACTGGTCAGAGCAGTTCTTC	CASSQDWSEQFF
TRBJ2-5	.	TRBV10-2	TGCGCCAGCAGTGGAGGCGGGGCCTGGGCGACCCAGTACTTC	CASSGGGAWATQYF
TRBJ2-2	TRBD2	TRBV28	TGTGCCAGCAGTGAGGTAACTAGCGGAGGAAGTTTTCGAGGCTCGAACACCGGGGAGCTGTTTTTT	CASSEVTSGGSFRGSNTGELFF
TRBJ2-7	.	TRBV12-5	TGTGCTAGTGGTTTTACCCAGGGATTCCACGAGCAGTACTTC	CASGFTQGFHEQYF
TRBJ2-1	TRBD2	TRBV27	TGTGCCAGCAGTCATGGGACTAGCGGGAGCACTGAGCAGTTCTTC	CASSHGTSGSTEQFF
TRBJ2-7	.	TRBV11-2	TGTGCCAGCAGCCGATTGCCTGACGAGCAGTACTTC	CASSRLPDEQYF
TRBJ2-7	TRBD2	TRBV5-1	TGCGCCAGCAGCTTGGTGGGGGGAGGGTTCGAGCAGTACTTC	CASSLVGGGFEQYF
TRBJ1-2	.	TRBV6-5	TGTGCCAGCAGGACCCCCGGCAGGGTATACACCTTC	CASRTPGRVYTF
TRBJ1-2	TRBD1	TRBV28	TGTGCCAGCAGTTCCGCCTCAGGGGGGAGTGGCTACACCTTC	CASSSASGGSGYTF